These T cell receptor beta chains were read from a single sample in a study of blood T cells in healthy people across ages. TCRdb re-called the 5' RACE reads with MiXCR, one entry per CDR3 protein. The sample carries 1.5 million to 2 million distinct CDR3 sequences, about 35% recorded once. Sample: blood. The receptors stem from a woman aged 25-40 years in good health. CDR3s include the opening cysteine and the closing phenylalanine or tryptophan. A D gene is named only where the DNA matches it firmly. The size of a clone is reported for some rows only, either as once, few or many, or as a class for expanded clones.

TGTGCCAGCAGCCCCGGGCGTAGCCTTTACGAGCAGTACTTC CASSPGRSLYEQYF TRBJ2-7 TRBV4-2 NA NA
TGTGCCAGCAGCGGACTTAGTTGGAATGAGCAGTTCTTC CASSGLSWNEQFF TRBJ2-1 TRBV3-1 NA NA
TGTGCCAGCAGCTTAGCGGGACTAGCGTTTGAGCAGTTCTTC CASSLAGLAFEQFF TRBJ2-1 TRBV7-9 TRBD2 few
TGTGCCAGCAGGGGGGGATTTTCGGGAGAGACCCAGTACTTC CASRGGFSGETQYF TRBJ2-5 TRBV2 NA NA
TGCAGCGTAACAACCCCGAACACCGGGGAGCTGTTTTTT CSVTTPNTGELFF TRBJ2-2 TRBV29-1 NA NA
TGTGCCAGCAGCGCGACAGGGGGCACCGGGGAGCGGTTTTTT CASSATGGTGERFF TRBJ2-2 TRBV7-3 TRBD1 NA
TGTGCCAGCAGCTTAGTAGTCGACGAGCAGTACTTC CASSLVVDEQYF TRBJ2-7 TRBV7-8 NA NA
TGCAGTGCTATAAAGGGGCGCCAAGAGACCCAGTACTTC CSAIKGRQETQYF TRBJ2-5 TRBV20-1 NA many
TGTGCCAGCCGAGCAGGGTTGAGGAATGAGCAGTTCTTC CASRAGLRNEQFF TRBJ2-1 TRBV27 NA NA
TGCAGTGCCTACAGGAGTAACTATGGCTACACCTTC CSAYRSNYGYTF TRBJ1-2 TRBV20-1 NA NA
TGCAGCGTTGCGGTGTTCTGGACTAGCGGGAGCCAGGCAGATACGCAGTATTTT CSVAVFWTSGSQADTQYF TRBJ2-3 TRBV29-1 TRBD2 NA
TGTGCCTGGAGTGGGGGCACCCCGGGTACGCAGTATTTT CAWSGGTPGTQYF TRBJ2-3 TRBV30 NA many
TGTGCCAGCAGCGATACTAGCGGGAGGCCCCAGGACAAGCAGTTCTTC CASSDTSGRPQDKQFF TRBJ2-1 TRBV21-1 NA once
TGTGCCAACAGCCAAGGCCTTCCTCTAGCGGGAGGGGGCAATGAGCAGTTCTTC CANSQGLPLAGGGNEQFF TRBJ2-1 TRBV4-2 TRBD2 NA
TGTGCCAGCAGCGCACAGGGGGCAAGGAATGAGCAGTTCTTC CASSAQGARNEQFF TRBJ2-1 TRBV3-1 TRBD1 few
TGTGCCAGCAGCCAAGATTTGGTGCATACGCAGTATTTT CASSQDLVHTQYF TRBJ2-3 TRBV14 NA NA
TGTGCCAGCAGCTTAGCGTTCAGGCTCCAAGAGACCCAGTACTTC CASSLAFRLQETQYF TRBJ2-5 TRBV7-6 NA NA
TGCAGTGCTAGAGCTGAGCGGGGGAGCAACGATGAGCAGTTCTTC CSARAERGSNDEQFF TRBJ2-1 TRBV20-1 TRBD2 NA
TGTGCCAGCAGTTTTGGGGTTGGCGGTGAGACCCAGTACTTC CASSFGVGGETQYF TRBJ2-5 TRBV28 NA once
TGCAGTGCCAGGTGGCTCACCGGGGAGCTGTTTTTT CSARWLTGELFF TRBJ2-2 TRBV20-1 NA NA
TGTGCCAGCAGCCGCTTAATGGGGACTAGCGGGACCTTCCTCCACGAGCAGTACTTC CASSRLMGTSGTFLHEQYF TRBJ2-7 TRBV7-9 TRBD2 NA
TGCGCCAGCAGCTGGGGAGTTGGCGGTACACTTACAAATGAGCAGTTCTTC CASSWGVGGTLTNEQFF TRBJ2-1 TRBV5-1 NA NA
TGTGCCAGCAGCTCCGGGTCGACCCAGTACTTC CASSSGSTQYF TRBJ2-5 TRBV7-8 NA NA
TGCAGTGCTAGTGCGGGACTAATCCTATACGAGCAGTTCTTC CSASAGLILYEQFF TRBJ2-1 TRBV20-1 TRBD2 few
TGTGCCAGCAGCCAAGGAGTACGGGCGTCCACAGATACGCAGTATTTT CASSQGVRASTDTQYF TRBJ2-3 TRBV3-1 NA few
TGCAGTGCTAGGAGGGAGAAGGGGGGAAACATTCAGTACTTC CSARREKGGNIQYF TRBJ2-4 TRBV20-1 NA few
TGTGCCACCAGCGAGGGGATATCGACTTTGAGGACAGTTGAGCAGTTCTTC CATSEGISTLRTVEQFF TRBJ2-1 TRBV15 NA NA
TGTGCCAGCAGCCAAGATTACAGAGGGGCCGGGGAGCTGTTTTTT CASSQDYRGAGELFF TRBJ2-2 TRBV4-2 NA NA
TGCAGCGTTGAAGGACGGGACAACTATGGCTACACCTTC CSVEGRDNYGYTF TRBJ1-2 TRBV29-1 NA NA
TGTGCCAGCAGTGAATGGACTAGCGGATCCCACGAGCAGTACTTC CASSEWTSGSHEQYF TRBJ2-7 TRBV6-1 TRBD2 once
TGTGCCAGCAGTCGTATGACTAGCGAAGAGACCCAGTACTTC CASSRMTSEETQYF TRBJ2-5 TRBV6-6 TRBD2 NA
TGTGCCAGCAGCCAAGACAGCGTCCTACTAGAGACCCAGTACTTC CASSQDSVLLETQYF TRBJ2-5 TRBV3-1 NA NA
TGTGCCAGCGAGGCGGGGGGAGCTAATGAAAAACTGTTTTTT CASEAGGANEKLFF TRBJ1-4 TRBV7-9 NA NA
TGCGCCAGCAGCCAACAAGGGACTAGCGGATACAATGAGCAGTTCTTC CASSQQGTSGYNEQFF TRBJ2-1 TRBV4-1 TRBD2 few
TGTGCCAGCAGTTCCCCCCGGCTAGCGGGGCGATCGGGTGAGCAGTTCTTC CASSSPRLAGRSGEQFF TRBJ2-1 TRBV27 TRBD2 many
TGTGCCAGCAGCTTAATTTGGGGGGAGGGCGACGAGCAGTTCTTC CASSLIWGEGDEQFF TRBJ2-1 TRBV7-9 TRBD2 NA
TGTGCCAGCTCACCACCGCCAGGCCACGAGCAGTACTTC CASSPPPGHEQYF TRBJ2-7 TRBV18 NA NA
TGCAGCGTTAGTGAGGGCGAAGAGACCCAGTACTTC CSVSEGEETQYF TRBJ2-5 TRBV29-1 NA many
TGCGCCAGCAGCTTGGCTAGCGGAGAAGATACGCAGTATTTT CASSLASGEDTQYF TRBJ2-3 TRBV5-1 TRBD2 few
TGCGCCAGCAGCCAGAGTATACGCCTAGCGGGAGGATACACAGATACGCAGTATTTT CASSQSIRLAGGYTDTQYF TRBJ2-3 TRBV4-1 TRBD2 few
TGCGCCAGCAGCCAAGGATGGGGAACTACCTATGACTACACCTTC CASSQGWGTTYDYTF TRBJ1-2 TRBV4-1 NA NA
TGTGCCAGCAGTTTACCGGGACTAGCAATGGAGACCCAGTACTTC CASSLPGLAMETQYF TRBJ2-5 TRBV12-3/TRBV12-4 TRBD2 NA
TGTGCCAGCAGCCTCTCTATCCATCAGCCCCAGCATTTT CASSLSIHQPQHF TRBJ1-5 TRBV7-8 NA NA
TGTGCCAGCTCACCACCGGCAGGGACAATGAACACTGAAGCTTTCTTT CASSPPAGTMNTEAFF TRBJ1-1 TRBV18 NA NA
TGTGCCAGCAGTGAAGCACGGCTAGCGGGGCCGACAGATACGCAGTATTTT CASSEARLAGPTDTQYF TRBJ2-3 TRBV6-1 TRBD2 NA
TGTGCCAGCAGCTGGGGAGGAGTCGCCTACGAGCAGTACTTC CASSWGGVAYEQYF TRBJ2-7 TRBV5-4 NA NA
TGTGCCAGCAGCCCCCAAAGTAGGGGACCTAACTATGGCTACACCTTC CASSPQSRGPNYGYTF TRBJ1-2 TRBV7-9 NA few
TGTGCCAGCAGCTTAGGTCGGGGGGCGGGGACCAATGAGCAGTTCTTC CASSLGRGAGTNEQFF TRBJ2-1 TRBV7-3 NA NA
TGCGCCAGCAGCGCTGAGAACACCGGGGAGCTGTTTTTT CASSAENTGELFF TRBJ2-2 TRBV5-1 NA NA
TGCGCCAGCAGCTTGGGATTGCGGGAGATTGGGGAGACCCAGTACTTC CASSLGLREIGETQYF TRBJ2-5 TRBV5-1 TRBD2 few
TGTGCCAGCAGCCTGTACAGGGGTCGGAGCTCCTACAATGAGCAGTTCTTC CASSLYRGRSSYNEQFF TRBJ2-1 TRBV7-9 TRBD1 NA